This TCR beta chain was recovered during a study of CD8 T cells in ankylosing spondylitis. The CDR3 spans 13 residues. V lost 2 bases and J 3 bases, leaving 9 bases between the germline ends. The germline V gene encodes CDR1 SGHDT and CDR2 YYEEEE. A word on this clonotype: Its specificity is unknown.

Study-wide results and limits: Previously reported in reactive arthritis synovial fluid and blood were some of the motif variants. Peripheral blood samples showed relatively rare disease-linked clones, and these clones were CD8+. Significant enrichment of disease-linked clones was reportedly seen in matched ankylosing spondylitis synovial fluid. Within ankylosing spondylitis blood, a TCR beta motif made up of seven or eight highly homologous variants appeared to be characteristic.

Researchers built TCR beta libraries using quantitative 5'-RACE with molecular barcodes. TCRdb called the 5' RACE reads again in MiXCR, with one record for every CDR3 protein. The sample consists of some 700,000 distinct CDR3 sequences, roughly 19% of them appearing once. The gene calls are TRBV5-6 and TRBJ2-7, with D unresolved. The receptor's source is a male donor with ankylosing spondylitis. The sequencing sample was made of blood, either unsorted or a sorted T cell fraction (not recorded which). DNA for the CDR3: TGTGCCAGCAGCTTCAACCTGATCTACGAGCAGTACTTC. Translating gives CASSFNLIYEQYF.